These T cell receptor beta chains were read from a single sample in a study of OX40 agonist ivuxolimab in advanced cancers. Data came from immunoSEQ multiplex PCR; TCRdb stores just in-frame clones and leaves some out. Of 90,000 or so clones listed, roughly 90% were seen once; the top ten hold 1.1%. The sequencing used CD4+ or CD8+ T cells sorted from blood, collected in a trial of the OX40 agonist ivuxolimab. These receptors originate from an adult with an advanced solid tumor such as melanoma, head and neck, liver or kidney cancer. The CDR3 runs from the conserved cysteine through the conserved F or W. D genes are given only for firm matches. The size of a clone is reported for some rows only, either as once, few or many, or as a class for expanded clones.

once	TRBV19	16	TRBJ2-5	.	TGTGCCAGTAGTAGCACCGGGACTTTAATTCAAGAGACCCAGTACTTC	CASSSTGTLIQETQYF
.	TRBV18	17	TRBJ2-7	.	TGTGCCAGCTCACCACCAAATCCGGGACCGAGTTCCTACGAGCAGTACTTC	CASSPPNPGPSSYEQYF
.	TRBV30	12	TRBJ2-3	.	TGTGCCTGGGGGGCCCTCACAGATACGCAGTATTTT	CAWGALTDTQYF
once	TRBV28	17	TRBJ2-7	.	TGTGCCAGCAGTTTATTCCCCGGGAGTAGTGGTAACTACGAGCAGTACTTC	CASSLFPGSSGNYEQYF
.	TRBV2	14	TRBJ1-2	TRBD1	TGTGCCAGCAGTACCGTTTGGACAGGAGGTGGCTACACCTTC	CASSTVWTGGGYTF
.	TRBV4-1	15	TRBJ2-1	TRBD2	TGCGCCAGCAGCTGGAGCGGGGCCTCCTACAATGAGCAGTTCTTC	CASSWSGASYNEQFF
.	TRBV19	11	TRBJ2-3	.	TGTGCCAGTAGTATGAGCGATACGCAGTATTTT	CASSMSDTQYF
.	TRBV11-3	14	TRBJ2-3	TRBD1	TGTGCCAGCAGCCCGGGACAGCACACAGATACGCAGTATTTT	CASSPGQHTDTQYF
once	TRBV28	17	TRBJ2-7	TRBD2	TGTGCCAGCAGTCCACCCCTCCTCGCGGGAGGGCCCTACGAGCAGTACTTC	CASSPPLLAGGPYEQYF
.	TRBV5-1	19	TRBJ1-3	TRBD1	TGCGCCAGCAGCCGACAAGGGGACAGGGGAACGATCTCTGGAAACACCATATATTTT	CASSRQGDRGTISGNTIYF
.	TRBV30	11	TRBJ2-5	TRBD1	TGTGCCTGGGGGGGCCCGGGACAGCAGTACTTC	CAWGGPGQQYF
.	TRBV13	16	TRBJ2-3	.	TGTGCCAGCAGCTTATTGGGAGGTTCTAGCACAGATACGCAGTATTTT	CASSLLGGSSTDTQYF
few	TRBV19	21	TRBJ2-3	TRBD1	TGTGCCAGTAGTATGGGTTTGGTAGGGGGCGCGGGCGGAGGCGGCACAGATACGCAGTATTTT	CASSMGLVGGAGGGGTDTQYF